These 25 T cell receptor beta chains originate from one sample sequenced in a study of blood T cell repertoires in COVID-19. Libraries were prepared by immunoSEQ multiplex PCR; TCRdb keeps only in-frame clonotypes and omits some of them. The sample includes about 8,400 clones, 86% of them seen just once. Sequenced: peripheral blood. These receptors came from a man in his 60s with acute or convalescent COVID-19.

This chain uses TRBV28 with TRBJ1-4, with D possibly TRBD1 on 5 matching bases. Trimming pared 3 bases from V and 8 bases from J, leaving 13 bases between. CDR3 size: 14 residues. The germline V gene has CDR1 MDHEN and CDR2 SYDVKM. The DNA of the CDR3 is TGTGCCAGCAGTTTCGAGGGGAGGTGGGAAAAACTGTTTTTT. Amino acid sequence: CASSFEGRWEKLFF.

J is TRBJ2-7 and V is TRBV28, with 7 bases matching TRBD1. The CDR3 has 11 amino acids. CDR1 MDHEN and CDR2 SYDVKM come from the germline V gene. The junction had 1 base not matched to a gene; V was cut back by 8 bases and J by 3 bases. CDR3 protein: CASGDSYEQYV. Written as DNA, the CDR3 is TGTGCCAGCGGGGACAGCTACGAGCAGTACGTC.

The chain's CDR3 is CASSQGGGYEQYV. In nucleotides, the CDR3 is TGTGCCAGCAGCCAAGGGGGCGGCTACGAGCAGTACGTC. The rearrangement joins TRBV14 to TRBJ2-7, with a possible D match to TRBD1 (5 bases). The V gene's germline CDR1 is SGHDN and CDR2 FVKESK. The CDR3 totals 13 residues. V was cut by 1 base and J by 3 bases, with 7 bases left in between.

This chain uses TRBV10-3 with TRBJ1-1; possible D gene TRBD1, 6 bases. Trimming took off 2 bases at V and 3 bases at J, with 10 bases between the two ends. In germline, CDR1 is ENHRY, CDR2 SYGVKD. The CDR3 spans 14 residues. The CDR3 bases are TGTGCCATCAGTGAGGGTGGACAGTACACTGAAGCTTTCTTT. Translated: CAISEGGQYTEAFF.

This clone was counted a single time. This chain links TRBV3-1 (or the pseudogene TRBV3-2) with TRBJ1-4, with 7 bases matching TRBD1. This CDR3 has 14 residues. CDR1 and CDR2 (germline): LGHDT, YNNKEL (reference sequence). The J segment lost 8 bases and the V segment lost 5 bases, leaving 8 bases of the junction unmatched. CDR3 sequence: CASSLPGTAEKLFF. Written as DNA, the CDR3 is TGTGCCAGCAGCTTACCCGGGACAGCCGAAAAACTGTTTTTT.

As DNA, the CDR3 is TGCGCCAGCATGCAGGGCTATAATCAGCCCCAGCATTTT. Its translation: CASMQGYNQPQHF. The chain is built from TRBV10-2 and TRBJ1-5; a weak D match, TRBD1 (5 bases). The V gene lost 7 bases and the J gene lost 4 bases, with 11 bases spanning the gap. This CDR3 has 13 amino acids. The germline gives CDR1 WSHSY, CDR2 SAAADI.

CDR3 sequence: CASSSIGRGHQDTQYF. The DNA for the CDR3 is TGTGCCAGCAGTTCTATTGGCAGGGGGCATCAAGATACGCAGTATTTT. The chain has TRBV28 and TRBJ2-3; 8 nucleotides match TRBD1. This CDR3 comprises 16 residues. V lost 4 bases to trimming and J lost 5 bases; unmatched junction nucleotides: 11. CDR1 is MDHEN and CDR2 is SYDVKM in the germline V gene.

This chain links TRBV5-1 with TRBJ1-6; D is uncertain. Trimming left V 4 bases short and J 4 bases short, with 24 bases between. The CDR3 covers 19 residues. Germline assignment: CDR1 SGHRS and CDR2 YFSETQ. The CDR3 coding sequence is TGCGCCAGCAGCCCATCGACCCCGGCTCCGGGGAGGTATAATTCACCCCTCCACTTT. Translating gives CASSPSTPAPGRYNSPLHF. Filled out from reference TRBV5-1 and TRBJ1-6, the complete variable domain reads KAGVTQTPRYLIKTRGQQVTLSCSPISGHRSVSWYQQTPGQGLQFLFEYFSETQRNKGNFPGRFSGRQFSNSRSEMNVSTLELGDSALYLCASSPSTPAPGRYNSPLHFGNGTRLTVT.

The gene calls are TRBV6-5 and TRBJ1-1; no reliable D call. The germline V gene has CDR1 MNHEY and CDR2 SVGAGI. This CDR3 contains 14 residues. Deletions cut 6 bases from V and 0 bases from J, with 11 bases between. CDR3 amino acids: CASSSPPMNTEAFF. As DNA, the CDR3 is TGTGCCAGCAGCTCCCCACCTATGAACACTGAAGCTTTCTTT.

CDR3 region: CASRKREGADTQYF. CDR3 bases: TGTGCCAGCCGCAAGCGGGAGGGGGCAGATACGCAGTATTTT. The rearrangement joins TRBV3-1 (or the pseudogene TRBV3-2) to TRBJ2-3, with 10 bases identical to TRBD2. This CDR3 has 14 amino acids. The junction had 6 bases not matched to a gene; V was cut back by 8 bases and J by 4 bases. The germline gives CDR1 LGHDT, CDR2 YNNKEL (reference sequence).

The J gene is TRBJ2-1, the V gene TRBV27, with 10 bases identical to TRBD2. Looked up from germline, CDR1 is MNHEY and CDR2 is SMNVEV (reference sequence). The J segment lost 2 bases and the V segment lost 4 bases, leaving 5 bases of the junction unmatched. The CDR3 has 16 amino acids. CDR3 DNA sequence: TGTGCCAGCAGTTCGGGTAGCGGGGGGCCCTACAATGAGCAGTTCTTC. Protein product: CASSSGSGGPYNEQFF.

This CDR3 is CASSHSGGGLRTDTQYF. DNA of the CDR3: TGCGCCAGCAGCCATTCCGGGGGGGGACTACGCACAGATACGCAGTATTTT. The genes are TRBV4-1 and TRBJ2-3; 8 bases map to TRBD2. The CDR3 loop spans 17 amino acids. Germline V gene lookup returns CDR1 MGHRA and CDR2 YSYEKL. V was pared by 3 bases and J by 1 base, with 9 bases of the junction left unmatched.

This clone was seen only a few times. V is TRBV10-3 and J is TRBJ2-3; 14 nucleotides match TRBD2. The CDR3 loop spans 19 amino acids. Germline CDR1 is ENHRY and CDR2 is SYGVKD. Trimming cost V 10 bases and J 2 bases; bases outside gene matches: 17. The CDR3 nucleotides are TGTGCCACTGGTCCGGGACTAGCGGGGGCCAAGAAGAACACAGATACGCAGTATTTT. Translated: CATGPGLAGAKKNTDTQYF.

This clone showed up just a few times. CDR3 sequence reads: CASTPGGLGYEQYF. In nucleotides, the CDR3 is TGTGCCAGCACTCCGGGGGGCCTAGGATACGAGCAGTACTTC. The chain is built from TRBV3-1 (or the pseudogene TRBV3-2) and TRBJ2-7, with D perhaps TRBD2 (7 bases). CDR3 length equals 14 residues. CDR1 LGHDT and CDR2 YNNKEL come from the germline V gene (reference sequence). With 7 bases removed from V and 4 bases from J, the gap between germline ends came to 17 bases.

The J gene is TRBJ1-6, the V gene TRBV5-1; 9 bases match TRBD1. V dropped 3 bases and J dropped 7; count of bases not matched to a gene: 8. Germline V gene lookup returns CDR1 SGHRS and CDR2 YFSETQ. The CDR3 spans 16 residues. The CDR3 spells CASSSTGQGKNSPLHF. CDR3 DNA sequence: TGCGCCAGCAGCTCAACAGGACAGGGGAAAAATTCACCCCTCCACTTT.

The chain is built from TRBV7-9 and TRBJ2-7; 8 nucleotides align to TRBD1. The V gene end was trimmed by 4 bases and the J gene end by 4 bases; junction bases not matched to a gene: 9. The germline V gene has CDR1 SEHNR and CDR2 FQNEAQ (reference sequence). This CDR3 spans 15 amino acids. The CDR3 reads CASSSPGTGEYEQYF. The CDR3, as DNA: TGTGCCAGCAGCTCCCCCGGGACAGGAGAATACGAGCAGTACTTC.

V gene TRBV19 combines with J gene TRBJ1-2; D perhaps matches TRBD1 (5 bases). The V gene lost 3 bases and the J gene lost 6 bases, with 11 bases spanning the gap. This CDR3 is 13 amino acids long. CDR1 is LNHDA, CDR2 SQIVND, per germline (reference sequence). The DNA of the CDR3 is TGTGCCAGTAGTATCCCAGGGTTCGATGGCTACACCTTC. It translates to CASSIPGFDGYTF. Using reference TRBV19 and TRBJ1-2 for the parts outside the CDR3, the full variable domain is DGGITQSPKYLFRKEGQNVTLSCEQNLNHDAMYWYRQDPGQGLRLIYYSQIVNDFQKGDIAEGYSVSREKKESFPLTVTSAQKNPTAFYLCASSIPGFDGYTFGSGTRLTVV.

The chain couples TRBV2 to TRBJ2-1; 11 nucleotides agree with TRBD2. Germline-derived CDR1 and CDR2 are SNHLY and FYNNEI. The V segment lost 6 bases and the J segment 6 bases; nucleotides outside the gene matches: 7. This CDR3 contains 15 residues. For the CDR3, the DNA is TGTGCCAGCAGCAATAGCGGGGGGGCTTTCAATGAGCAGTTCTTC. Encoded protein: CASSNSGGAFNEQFF. Full variable domain (rest looked up from reference TRBV2 and TRBJ2-1): EPEVTQTPSHQVTQMGQEVILRCVPISNHLYFYWYRQILGQKVEFLVSFYNNEISEKSEIFDDQFSVERPDGSNFTLKIRSTKLEDSAMYFCASSNSGGAFNEQFFGPGTRLTVL.

This clone was counted between two and nine times. The genes are TRBV14 and TRBJ2-1; the D gene is possibly TRBD2 (7 bases). Germline V gene sequence: CDR1 SGHDN, CDR2 FVKESK. V gave up 4 bases and J gave up 7 bases, with 17 bases separating them. This CDR3 is built from 15 residues. The CDR3 bases are TGTGCCAGCAGCCCACGGACAGACGGGAGGAATGAGCAGTTCTTC. This sequence encodes CASSPRTDGRNEQFF.

The chain employs TRBV10-1 and TRBJ2-3, with D maybe TRBD1 (5 bases). The CDR3 spans 15 residues. Trimming stripped 3 bases from V and 0 bases from J, with 10 bases between. The germline V gene has CDR1 WNHNN and CDR2 SYGVQD (reference sequence). CDR3 region: CASSDRTPSTDTQYF. CDR3 coding DNA: TGCGCCAGCAGTGACCGGACACCTAGCACAGATACGCAGTATTTT.

The J gene is TRBJ1-1, the V gene TRBV6-6; TRBD1 aligns across 11 bases. The CDR3 is 14 residues long. The germline V gene has CDR1 MNHNY and CDR2 SVGAGI (reference sequence). V shed 6 bases and J 4 bases; nucleotides not matched to a gene: 4. The CDR3 DNA follows: TGTGCCAGCAGCCTAGGGACAGGGGGCACTGAAGCTTTCTTT. Translated: CASSLGTGGTEAFF.

The chain couples TRBV19 to TRBJ1-5, with 9 bases fitting TRBD1. Germline CDR1 reads LNHDA; CDR2 reads SQIVND (reference sequence). The CDR3 consists of 14 residues. After removal of 5 bases from V and 6 bases from J, the junction contained 5 bases not matched to a gene. DNA of the CDR3: TGTGCCAGTAGTGGGACAGGGTTTCGTCAGCCCCAGCATTTT. This encodes CASSGTGFRQPQHF.

The genes are TRBV19 and TRBJ1-5; 9 bases align to TRBD1. This CDR3 comprises 13 residues. The V gene's germline CDR1 is LNHDA and CDR2 SQIVND (reference sequence). Trimming cost V 5 bases and J 7 bases; bases outside gene matches: 3. CDR3 DNA sequence: TGTGCCAGTAGTGGGACAGGGAACCAGCCCCAGCATTTT. Protein sequence: CASSGTGNQPQHF.

The genes are TRBV28 and TRBJ1-2; D might be TRBD1 (5 bases). Germline CDR1 MDHEN, CDR2 SYDVKM. The CDR3 is made up of 13 amino acids. Trimming took off 6 bases at V and 4 bases at J, with 12 bases between the two ends. CDR3 amino acids: CASRRDSVYGYTF. CDR3 bases: TGTGCCAGCAGGCGGGACTCCGTCTATGGCTACACCTTC.

The rearrangement joins TRBV6-5 to TRBJ2-7; TRBD2 matches at 13 bases. This CDR3 is 15 amino acids long. With 6 bases clipped from V and 2 bases from J, the junction kept 4 bases outside the gene matches. Germline V gives CDR1 MNHEY, CDR2 SVGAGI. The CDR3 loop reads CASRRTSGSTYEQYF. The CDR3 DNA follows: TGTGCCAGCAGACGGACTAGCGGGAGTACCTACGAGCAGTACTTC.